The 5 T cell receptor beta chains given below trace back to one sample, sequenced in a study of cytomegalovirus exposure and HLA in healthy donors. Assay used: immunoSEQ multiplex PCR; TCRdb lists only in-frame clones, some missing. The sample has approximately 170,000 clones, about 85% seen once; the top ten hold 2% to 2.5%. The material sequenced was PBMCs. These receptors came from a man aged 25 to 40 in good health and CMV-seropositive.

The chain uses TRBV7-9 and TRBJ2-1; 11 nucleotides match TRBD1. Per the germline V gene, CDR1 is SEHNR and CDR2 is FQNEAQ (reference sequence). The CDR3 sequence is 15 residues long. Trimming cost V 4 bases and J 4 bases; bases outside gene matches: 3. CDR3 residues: CASSWDRGRYNEQFF. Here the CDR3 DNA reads TGTGCCAGCAGCTGGGACAGGGGGAGATACAATGAGCAGTTCTTC.

CDR3 sequence: CASSPWGERNSYEQYF. The CDR3 nucleotides read TGTGCCAGCAGCCCCTGGGGCGAGAGGAATTCCTACGAGCAGTACTTC. The chain combines TRBV6-6 with TRBJ2-7; tentative D call: TRBD1 (5 bases). Germline CDR1 MNHNY, CDR2 SVGAGI (reference sequence). CDR3 size: 16 residues. V dropped 6 bases and J dropped 1 base, with 19 bases sitting between them.

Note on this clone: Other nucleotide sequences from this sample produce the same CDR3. The CDR3 protein is CASSVGGGTYEQYF. CDR3 nucleotides: TGTGCCAGCAGCGTAGGAGGGGGAACCTACGAGCAGTACTTC. The chain links TRBV9 to TRBJ2-7; D possibly corresponds to TRBD1 (6 bases). The CDR3 contains 14 residues. Trimming shortened V by 0 bases and J by 2 bases, and 9 bases separated the two germline ends. The V gene's germline CDR1 is SGDLS and CDR2 YYNGEE.

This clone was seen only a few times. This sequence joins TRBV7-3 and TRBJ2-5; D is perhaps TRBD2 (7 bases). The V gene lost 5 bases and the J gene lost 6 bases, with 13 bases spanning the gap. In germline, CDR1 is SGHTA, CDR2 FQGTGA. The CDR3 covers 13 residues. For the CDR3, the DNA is TGTGCCAGCAGCGGGGGGGCCTCTCAGACCCAGTACTTC. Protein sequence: CASSGGASQTQYF.

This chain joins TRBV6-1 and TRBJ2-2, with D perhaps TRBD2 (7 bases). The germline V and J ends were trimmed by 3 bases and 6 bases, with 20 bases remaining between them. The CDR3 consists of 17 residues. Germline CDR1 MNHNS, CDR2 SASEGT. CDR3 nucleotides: TGTGCCAGCAGTGATGACGGGGGGCCGAAGCCAGCCGGGGAGCTGTTTTTT. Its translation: CASSDDGGPKPAGELFF.